One sample yielded the 13 T cell receptor beta chains listed below, sequenced in a study of pediatric ulcerative colitis. Libraries were prepared by immunoSEQ multiplex PCR; TCRdb keeps only in-frame clonotypes and omits some of them. The sample consists of about 36,000 clones, 70% to 90% of them appearing once. Specimen: blood. The receptors were gathered from a girl aged 5-17 years with moderate ulcerative colitis.

This clone appeared a single time. V usage is TRBV7-2 and J usage is TRBJ2-3; TRBD1 is a possible D gene (6 bases). V was clipped by 2 bases and J by 6 bases, with 12 bases between them. The CDR3 totals 14 residues. CDR1 and CDR2 from the germline V gene are SGHTA and FQGNSA. DNA for the CDR3: TGTGCCAGCAGCTTAACAACAGGGTTGGATACGCAGTATTTT. Amino acids: CASSLTTGLDTQYF.

The CDR3 DNA follows: TGTGCCAGCAGCCTCCACATAGCGGGAGTAGGAGAGACCCAGTACTTC. Protein sequence: CASSLHIAGVGETQYF. The V gene is TRBV5-6, the J gene TRBJ2-5, with 9 bases aligning to TRBD2. The V gene end was trimmed by 4 bases and the J gene end by 4 bases; junction bases not matched to a gene: 11. The CDR3 totals 16 residues. The V gene's germline CDR1 is SGHDT and CDR2 YYEEEE.

The gene calls are TRBV7-9 and TRBJ2-1; TRBD1 agrees at 9 bases. CDR1 SEHNR and CDR2 FQNEAQ come from the germline V gene (reference sequence). The CDR3 length is 15 residues. Trimming removed 4 bases from V and 7 bases from J; junction bases left unmatched: 8. CDR3 nucleotide sequence: TGTGCCAGCAGCTCTCCAAGGACAGGGGAAAATGAGCAGTTCTTC. It codes for CASSSPRTGENEQFF.

The chain uses TRBV10-1 and TRBJ2-3; no clear D. Trimming cost V 9 bases and J 2 bases, with 12 bases left between them. Germline CDR1 is WNHNN and CDR2 is SYGVQD (reference sequence). This CDR3 region has 13 residues. CDR3 in amino acids: CASSNSHTDTQYF. CDR3 sequence (DNA): TGCGCCAGTTCGAATAGCCACACAGATACGCAGTATTTT.

V usage is TRBV18 and J usage is TRBJ2-5; D unclear. The V end lost 2 bases, the J end lost 5 bases, and 9 bases lay between the germline ends. Germline V lookup: CDR1 KGHSH, CDR2 LQKENI. The CDR3 runs to 13 residues. CDR3 amino acids: CASSPVETETQYF. The CDR3 nucleotides are TGTGCCAGCTCACCAGTGGAGACTGAGACCCAGTACTTC. Looking up the rest from reference TRBV18 and TRBJ2-5 gives the full variable domain: NAGVMQNPRHLVRRRGQEARLRCSPMKGHSHVYWYRQLPEEGLKFMVYLQKENIIDESGMPKERFSAEFPKEGPSILRIQQVVRGDSAAYFCASSPVETETQYFGPGTRLLVL.

Comment on this clone: One end of the junction is discordant with germline, which a read error may explain. The chain has TRBV10-1 and TRBJ2-7; no clear D gene. Per the germline V gene, CDR1 is WNHNN and CDR2 is SYGVQD (reference sequence). This CDR3 region has 13 residues. This CDR3 reads CASSLAFEYEQYF. Here the CDR3 DNA reads TGTGCCAGCAGTCTGGCTTTCGAATACGAGCAGTACTTC.

This sequence joins TRBV5-5 and TRBJ1-5; D possibly corresponds to TRBD1 (5 bases). The CDR3 runs to 15 residues. Germline V gene data show CDR1 as SGHKS and CDR2 as YYEKEE (reference sequence). V gave up 4 bases and J gave up 3 bases, with 14 bases separating them. In DNA form, the CDR3 reads TGTGCCAGCAGCCCCGGACATCTCAACAATCAGCCCCAGCATTTT. Its translation is CASSPGHLNNQPQHF.

V gene TRBV30 combines with J gene TRBJ1-1, with D possibly matching TRBD1 (6 bases). V gave up 5 bases and J gave up 0 bases, with 10 bases separating them. Germline V CDR1 and CDR2: GTSNPN, SVGIG (reference sequence). This CDR3 spans 13 amino acids. This CDR3 reads CAWWGRMNTEAFF. In DNA form, the CDR3 reads TGTGCCTGGTGGGGGCGGATGAACACTGAAGCTTTCTTT.

This chain connects TRBV28 to TRBJ2-7, with TRBD1 as a possible D gene (5 bases). There are 16 residues in the CDR3. Trimming removed 5 bases from V and 2 bases from J, with 19 bases in between. CDR1 is MDHEN, CDR2 SYDVKM, per germline. CDR3 amino acids: CASSPPSSTATYEQYF. The CDR3 DNA follows: TGTGCCAGCAGTCCCCCATCTTCGACAGCCACCTACGAGCAGTACTTC.

The gene calls are TRBV19 and TRBJ2-7, with TRBD2 matching over 10 bases. Germline CDR1 is LNHDA and CDR2 is SQIVND (reference sequence). This CDR3 is 15 amino acids long. J was trimmed by 2 bases and V by 6 bases; bases with no gene match: 7. The chain's CDR3 is CASRGTGTSAYEQYF. The DNA for the CDR3 is TGTGCCAGTAGGGGAACCGGGACTAGCGCCTACGAGCAGTACTTC.

The chain employs TRBV2 and TRBJ1-1; no definite D call. V gave up 7 bases and J gave up 3 bases, with 12 bases separating them. CDR1 and CDR2 from the germline V gene are SNHLY and FYNNEI. The CDR3 is made up of 13 amino acids. CDR3: CASTTWRDTEAFF. The CDR3 bases are TGTGCCAGCACTACCTGGAGGGACACTGAAGCTTTCTTT.

The gene calls are TRBV28 and TRBJ2-5, with TRBD2 matching 9 bases. The CDR3 covers 16 residues. V dropped 5 bases and J dropped 0; count of bases not matched to a gene: 7. Germline CDR1 is MDHEN and CDR2 is SYDVKM. CDR3: CASSRRLAEYQETQYF. The CDR3 DNA reads TGTGCCAGCAGTAGGCGACTAGCGGAGTACCAAGAGACCCAGTACTTC.

The chain links TRBV4-1 to TRBJ2-2; D is possibly TRBD2 (5 bases). The CDR3 is 15 residues long. Looked up from germline, CDR1 is MGHRA and CDR2 is YSYEKL. V was shortened by 0 bases and J by 5 bases, with 10 bases between the two germline ends. CDR3 DNA: TGCGCCAGCAGCCAAGAGGTCGGGGAGACCGGGGAGCTGTTTTTT. Translation: CASSQEVGETGELFF.